This TCR beta chain was identified during a study of blood T cell repertoires in COVID-19. Study information: Some COVID-19 samples were acute and others convalescent; all came from the United States, Italy and Spain. T cells, B-cell-depleted T cells, or PBMCs provided the cDNA or gDNA that served as material.

V dropped 4 bases and J dropped 0; count of bases not matched to a gene: 15. CDR1 and CDR2 (germline): MDHEN, SYDVKM. This CDR3 is 19 amino acids long. In the study's own analysis: Counts of nucleated cells, estimated from reference gene primer amplification, were obtained. The data were produced by immunoSEQ multiplex PCR, yet TCRdb's version contains in-frame clones alone and is incomplete. That table supplies the V and J calls and clone size; D and trimming were determined from the DNA. Here the sample spans approximately 190,000 clones, approximately 90% being singletons. This clonotype was sampled from a man of 80 years or more with acute or convalescent COVID-19. This chain connects TRBV28 to TRBJ2-7; TRBD2 matches 10 bases. Material for sequencing was peripheral blood. The chain's CDR3 is CASSSRRLAGAGNSYEQYF. In nucleotides, the CDR3 is TGTGCCAGCAGTTCGCGGCGCCTAGCGGGAGCGGGGAACTCCTACGAGCAGTACTTC.